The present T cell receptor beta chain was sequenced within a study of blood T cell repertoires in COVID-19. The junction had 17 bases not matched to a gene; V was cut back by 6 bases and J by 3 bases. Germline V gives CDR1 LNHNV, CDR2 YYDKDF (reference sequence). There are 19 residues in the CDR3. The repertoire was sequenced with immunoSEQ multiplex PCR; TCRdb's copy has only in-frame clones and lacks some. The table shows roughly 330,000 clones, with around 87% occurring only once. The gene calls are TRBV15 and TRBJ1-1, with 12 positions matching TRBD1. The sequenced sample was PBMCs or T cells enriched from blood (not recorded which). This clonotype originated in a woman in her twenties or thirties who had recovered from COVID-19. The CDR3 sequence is CATRNTNRDRGLGDTEAFF. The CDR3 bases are TGTGCCACCAGGAATACGAACCGGGACAGGGGGCTTGGTGACACTGAAGCTTTCTTT.